The 14 T cell receptor beta chains given below trace back to one sample, sequenced in a study of T cell repertoires in cytomegalovirus infection. TCRdb processed the reads anew with MiXCR; each CDR3 protein has one entry. The sample has just under 500,000 distinct CDR3 sequences, around a third seen once. These TCRs are of unknown antigen specificity. The starting material was cultured PBMCs, obtained from culture after CMV antigen stimulation. These receptors were obtained from a human donor in good health (CMV status not recorded). Some clones in this sample may be carry-over from other donors' samples.

The gene calls are TRBV29-1 and TRBJ1-1; 9 nucleotides align to TRBD1. V trimming: 0 bases; J trimming: 11 bases; junction bases outside the gene matches: 10. Germline loops: CDR1 SQVTM, CDR2 ANQGSEA. This CDR3 has 14 amino acids. The CDR3 DNA is TGCAGCGTTGAAGATCCCACAGGGGGCGTATTGGCTTTCTTT. This sequence encodes CSVEDPTGGVLAFF.

This sequence joins TRBV9 and TRBJ1-5; 7 bases are a match to TRBD1. Germline CDR1 reads SGDLS; CDR2 reads YYNGEE. There are 14 residues in the CDR3. Trimming removed 0 bases from V and 6 bases from J; junction bases left unmatched: 3. The CDR3 region has the DNA TGTGCCAGCAGCGTAGGACAGGGAGCTCAGCCCCAGCATTTT. Translating gives CASSVGQGAQPQHF. Based on the CDR3 plus reference TRBV9 and TRBJ1-5, the full variable domain is DSGVTQTPKHLITATGQRVTLRCSPRSGDLSVYWYQQSLDQGLQFLIQYYNGEERAKGNILERFSAQQFPDLHSELNLSSLELGDSALYFCASSVGQGAQPQHFGDGTRLSIL.

This clonotype was detected only a few times. V is TRBV7-8 and J is TRBJ2-1; D may be TRBD2 (5 bases). This CDR3 has 14 amino acids. CDR1 and CDR2 (germline): SGHVS, FQNEAQ. Trimming cost V 2 bases and J 6 bases, with 11 bases left between them. The CDR3 region is CASSLFEGLNEQFF. The CDR3, as DNA: TGTGCCAGCAGCTTATTTGAGGGCCTCAATGAGCAGTTCTTC.

The chain is built from TRBV6-8 and TRBJ2-2, with 10 bases lining up with TRBD1. The germline V gene has CDR1 MNHGY and CDR2 SAAAGT. The CDR3 length is 16 residues. The V segment lost 0 bases and the J segment 5 bases; nucleotides outside the gene matches: 3. The CDR3 sequence: CASSYSRTGGTGELFF. As DNA, the CDR3 is TGTGCCAGCAGTTACTCGAGGACAGGGGGGACCGGGGAGCTGTTTTTT.

The chain uses TRBV6-2 or TRBV6-3 and TRBJ2-1; the match to TRBD2 covers 14 bases. V shed 2 bases, J shed 8 bases, and the junction held 5 bases outside the gene matches. The germline V gene encodes CDR1 MNHEY and CDR2 SVGEGT. The CDR3 runs to 16 residues. In DNA, the CDR3 is TGTGCCAGCAGTTACGCCGGGACTAGCGGGAGTTATGAGCAGTTCTTC. Translated: CASSYAGTSGSYEQFF.

The chain employs TRBV5-1 and TRBJ1-4, with D tentatively TRBD1 (5 bases). CDR1 and CDR2 (germline): SGHRS, YFSETQ. The CDR3 consists of 15 residues. Trimming took off 6 bases at V and 0 bases at J, with 12 bases between the two ends. The CDR3 region is CASTTGTPTNEKLFF. In DNA form, the CDR3 reads TGCGCCAGCACAACCGGGACCCCAACTAATGAAAAACTGTTTTTT.

This chain connects TRBV30 to TRBJ2-3, with TRBD2 matching over 9 bases. Trimming removed 3 bases from V and 7 bases from J; junction bases left unmatched: 2. CDR3 length equals 12 residues. CDR1 GTSNPN and CDR2 SVGIG come from the germline V gene (reference sequence). CDR3 protein: CAWRTSGHTQYF. The CDR3 DNA follows: TGTGCCTGGAGGACTAGCGGCCATACGCAGTATTTT.

This clonotype was recorded only once. The chain has TRBV7-8 and TRBJ2-1; D gene unclear. V shed 6 bases and J shed 5 bases, with 14 bases lying between them. The CDR3 is made up of 14 amino acids. Germline V gene sequence: CDR1 SGHVS, CDR2 FQNEAQ. The CDR3 DNA sequence: TGTGCCAGCAGTCCTTTGGGGAACCACAATGAGCAGTTCTTC. Its translation is CASSPLGNHNEQFF. The full variable domain, its missing parts supplied by reference TRBV7-8 and TRBJ2-1, is GAGVSQSPRYKVAKRGQDVALRCDPISGHVSLFWYQQALGQGPEFLTYFQNEAQLDKSGLPSDRFFAERPEGSVSTLKIQRTQQEDSAVYLCASSPLGNHNEQFFGPGTRLTVL.

The rearrangement joins TRBV4-1 to TRBJ2-2; no firm D call. Between the trimmed V and J ends, which lost 1 base and 6 bases, there was a span of 12 bases. The germline gives CDR1 MGHRA, CDR2 YSYEKL. CDR3 length equals 15 residues. The CDR3: CASSQVFLSPGELFF. The CDR3 DNA sequence: TGCGCCAGCAGCCAAGTTTTTCTCTCCCCCGGGGAGCTGTTTTTT.

This chain connects TRBV19 to TRBJ2-1; D may correspond to TRBD1 or TRBD2 (5 bases each). This CDR3 is built from 16 residues. The V gene lost 4 bases and the J gene lost 9 bases, with 22 bases spanning the gap. Germline CDR1 and CDR2: LNHDA and SQIVND (reference sequence). The CDR3 coding sequence is TGTGCCAGTAGTAGACGGGGCTCCACCACTTTAGGTGAGCAGTTCTTC. Residues: CASSRRGSTTLGEQFF.

This clonotype was seen a few times. The V gene is TRBV10-3, the J gene TRBJ1-1; 12 bases map to TRBD1. Germline trimming cut 6 bases from V and 4 bases from J; bases unmatched to any gene: 3. Germline loops: CDR1 ENHRY, CDR2 SYGVKD. This CDR3 comprises 14 residues. The CDR3: CAIRPGQGATEAFF. CDR3 bases: TGTGCCATCAGGCCGGGACAGGGGGCCACTGAAGCTTTCTTT.

The V call is TRBV7-6, the J call TRBJ1-3; D is unresolved. V dropped 1 base and J dropped 0 bases, with 7 bases sitting between them. Per germline, CDR1 SGHVS and CDR2 FNYEAQ. The CDR3 is 15 residues long. CDR3 coding DNA: TGTGCCAGCAGCTTAGAGGTTTTCTCTGGAAACACCATATATTTT. Translation gives CASSLEVFSGNTIYF. The full variable domain, with the rest looked up from reference TRBV7-6 and TRBJ1-3, is GAGVSQSPRYKVTKRGQDVALRCDPISGHVSLYWYRQALGQGPEFLTYFNYEAQQDKSGLPNDRFSAERPEGSISTLTIQRTEQRDSAMYRCASSLEVFSGNTIYFGEGSWLTVV.

This chain links TRBV2 with TRBJ2-7; a weak D match, TRBD2 (6 bases). The CDR3 has 14 amino acids. V gave up 4 bases and J gave up 0 bases, with 10 bases separating them. From germline, CDR1 is SNHLY and CDR2 FYNNEI. The CDR3, as DNA: TGTGCCAGCAGTGTCGCGGGGACCTCCTACGAGCAGTACGTC. Amino acids: CASSVAGTSYEQYV.

Only one count was recorded for this clonotype. The chain has TRBV6-5 and TRBJ2-6; TRBD1 might be the D (6 bases). The germline V gene encodes CDR1 MNHEY and CDR2 SVGAGI. Between the trimmed V and J ends, which lost 6 bases and 4 bases, there was a span of 13 bases. The CDR3 is 15 residues long. Here the CDR3 DNA reads TGTGCCAGCAGGACCCAGGGGTCCGGGGCCAACGTCCTGACTTTC. Its translation: CASRTQGSGANVLTF.